One and the same sample provided the 4 T cell receptor beta chains below, sequenced in a study of patients and donors after allogeneic stem cell transplantation. TCRdb used MiXCR to reprocess the RT-PCR reads, holding one entry per CDR3 protein. The data hold tens of thousands of distinct CDR3 sequences, with less than 30% observed a single time. The sample taken for sequencing was blood, either unsorted or a sorted T cell fraction (not recorded which). The origin of the receptors is a human donor who was either an allogeneic HSCT recipient or a stem cell or donor lymphocyte infusion donor (not recorded which). It is not recorded whose cells these are; they may come from a transplant donor.

There are a few counts of this clonotype. The chain uses TRBV28 and TRBJ1-2; 10 bases align to TRBD1. The CDR3 is 15 residues long. Trimming cost V 5 bases and J 6 bases; bases outside gene matches: 9. Germline assignment: CDR1 MDHEN and CDR2 SYDVKM. The DNA for the CDR3 is TGTGCCAGCAGTGCAGGGACAGGGGAAATTGATGGCTACACCTTC. Translating it yields CASSAGTGEIDGYTF.

J is TRBJ1-3 and V is TRBV16, with 9 bases that match TRBD1. This CDR3 is built from 16 residues. After removal of 3 bases from V and 0 bases from J, the junction contained 3 bases not matched to a gene. Germline V lookup: CDR1 KGHSY, CDR2 FQNENV. The CDR3 DNA follows: TGTGCCAGCAGCCAGCTGGACAGGGGCTCTGGAAACACCATATATTTT. It specifies CASSQLDRGSGNTIYF.

This chain connects TRBV20-1 to TRBJ1-1; D unresolved. This CDR3 region has 12 residues. Deletions cut 1 base from V and 4 bases from J, with 7 bases between. Germline V lookup: CDR1 DFQATT, CDR2 SNEGSKA (reference sequence). CDR3 nucleotides: TGCAGTGCTAGAGCGGATCTCACTGAAGCTTTCTTT. Encoded protein: CSARADLTEAFF.

Many counts were recorded for this clonotype. The J gene is TRBJ1-5, the V gene TRBV19, with unresolved D. Germline assignment: CDR1 LNHDA and CDR2 SQIVND (reference sequence). This CDR3 has 14 amino acids. The V end was cut by 6 bases, the J end by 0 bases, with 9 bases between. CDR3 DNA: TGTGCCAGTAGGGCAGATTATAGCAATCAGCCCCAGCATTTT. Its protein is CASRADYSNQPQHF.